Sequencing of this T cell receptor (beta chain) was carried out in a study of T-cell memory formation after mild COVID-19. Comment on this clonotype: What it recognizes is unknown.

cDNA libraries for TCR alpha and TCR beta, carrying sample barcodes and UMIs, came from 5'RACE with constant-segment primers. MiXCR, applied by TCRdb to the 5' RACE reads, yields one record per CDR3 protein. Among over 400,000 distinct CDR3 sequences, 23% were seen once, and the ten largest hold around 14%. Study-level points and caveats: CM and EM subsets held most contracting CD4+ clones; EMRA held CD8+ ones.

Trimming took off 2 bases at V and 0 bases at J, with 14 bases between the two ends. The CDR3 runs to 17 residues. In germline, CDR1 is LNHDA, CDR2 SQIVND (reference sequence). This chain joins TRBV19 and TRBJ2-1; D might be TRBD1 or TRBD2, each matching 5 bases. The clonotype originates from an adult woman who had mild COVID-19 (a few samples of this study predate the infection). Cell type and time point are not known. Sequenced material: PBMCs or a T cell subset sorted from them (not recorded which). CDR3 in amino acids: CASSIRAWGSSYNEQFF. For the CDR3, the DNA is TGTGCCAGTAGTATACGAGCTTGGGGGAGCTCCTACAATGAGCAGTTCTTC.